Shown below are 5 T cell receptor beta chains from a single sample sequenced in a study of blood T cell repertoires in COVID-19. This table comes from immunoSEQ multiplex PCR, and its TCRdb copy is limited to in-frame clones, with some not included. The top ten hold approximately 5.1% of the sample, which has over 250,000 clones, 85% seen once. Sequenced: peripheral blood. The receptors stem from a middle-aged man with active or convalescent COVID-19.

The chain joins TRBV7-2 to TRBJ2-3, with TRBD1 matching over 8 bases. J gave up 6 bases and V 4 bases, and 3 bases lay outside the gene matches. Looked up from germline, CDR1 is SGHTA and CDR2 is FQGNSA. This CDR3 has 13 amino acids. CDR3 sequence reads: CASSYRQGDTQYF. The CDR3 DNA follows: TGTGCCAGCAGCTATCGACAGGGGGATACGCAGTATTTT.

The chain has TRBV5-1 and TRBJ1-2, with TRBD1 as a possible D gene (5 bases). Germline V CDR1 and CDR2: SGHRS, YFSETQ. The CDR3 totals 13 residues. V gave up 4 bases and J gave up 3 bases, with 10 bases separating them. CDR3: CASSADSHYGYTF. The CDR3 DNA sequence: TGCGCCAGCAGCGCCGACAGCCACTATGGCTACACCTTC. The full variable domain, rest sourced from reference TRBV5-1 and TRBJ1-2, is KAGVTQTPRYLIKTRGQQVTLSCSPISGHRSVSWYQQTPGQGLQFLFEYFSETQRNKGNFPGRFSGRQFSNSRSEMNVSTLELGDSALYLCASSADSHYGYTFGSGTRLTVV.

The rearrangement joins TRBV5-1 to TRBJ1-4, with D perhaps TRBD1 (6 bases). The CDR3 spans 17 residues. Germline V gene data show CDR1 as SGHRS and CDR2 as YFSETQ. The ends were cut back, 0 bases at V and 2 bases at J, with 14 bases in the middle. DNA of the CDR3: TGCGCCAGCAGCTTGGGGGGCACAGGGTTGACTAATGAAAAACTGTTTTTT. Translating it yields CASSLGGTGLTNEKLFF.

This clone was counted a few times. The chain couples TRBV24-1 to TRBJ1-5; 7 positions match TRBD1. The length of the CDR3 is 16 residues. CDR1 and CDR2 (germline): KGHDR, SFDVKD. Unmatched junction bases numbered 12, after V lost 6 bases and J lost 5 bases. CDR3 region: CATSLEVVGGDQPQHF. DNA of the CDR3: TGTGCCACCAGTCTGGAGGTTGTAGGGGGCGATCAGCCCCAGCATTTT.

The chain has TRBV7-8 and TRBJ2-7, with D possibly being TRBD1 (6 bases). V was trimmed by 3 bases and J by 3 bases, leaving 21 bases between them. Germline loops: CDR1 SGHVS, CDR2 FQNEAQ. The CDR3 is made up of 17 amino acids. The CDR3 loop reads CASSFWARGGLDYEQYF. CDR3 nucleotide sequence: TGTGCCAGCAGCTTTTGGGCCAGGGGTGGCTTGGACTACGAGCAGTACTTC.